These 21 T cell receptor beta chains were sequenced from one sample in a study of radiotherapy plus CTLA-4 blockade in lung cancer (dated by TCRdb to 2016 to 2018). Libraries came from the immunoSEQ multiplex PCR assay. TCRdb's version of the immuneACCESS table is confined to in-frame rearrangements and falls short of the full clone set. An unresolved V gene accounts for under half of the shortfall where checked; the remainder is of unknown origin. The sample table shows roughly 92,000 clones, and about 90% are seen once. The ten largest clones capture approximately 1.9% of the sample. Sequencing used peripheral blood, obtained from a patient treated with radiotherapy plus ipilimumab. The receptors derive from a human donor with non-small cell lung cancer who had a partial response to radiotherapy plus ipilimumab.

The chain joins TRBV11-2 to TRBJ2-3; 11 nucleotides line up with TRBD2. CDR3 size: 16 residues. The V and J ends lost 1 base and 6 bases, in that order; junction bases with no gene match: 6. CDR1 and CDR2 (germline): SGHAT, FQNNGV. The CDR3 here is CASSLAELAGADTQYF. The DNA of the CDR3 is TGTGCCAGCAGCTTAGCTGAACTAGCGGGGGCCGATACGCAGTATTTT.

This chain joins TRBV28 and TRBJ2-7; D uncertain. The V gene's germline CDR1 is MDHEN and CDR2 SYDVKM. The CDR3 sequence is 15 residues long. The V end lost 1 base, the J end lost 4 bases, and 14 bases lay between the germline ends. As DNA, the CDR3 is TGTGCCAGCAGTTTATTGTCTGTTCGGAGTTACGAGCAGTACTTC. This encodes CASSLLSVRSYEQYF.

This chain links TRBV5-4 with TRBJ2-1, with D perhaps matching TRBD2 (5 bases). The V end was cut by 3 bases, the J end by 0 bases, with 13 bases between. The CDR3 consists of 16 residues. Germline assignment: CDR1 SGHNT and CDR2 YYREEE (reference sequence). The chain's CDR3 is CASSSTSRGSYNEQFF. The CDR3, as DNA: TGTGCCAGCAGCTCTACCTCCCGGGGCTCCTACAATGAGCAGTTCTTC.

Here the CDR3 reads CASSQPSGVGIVRQFF. CDR3 in DNA: TGCGCCAGCAGTCAACCCTCCGGGGTGGGGATAGTGAGGCAGTTCTTC. The rearrangement links TRBV23-1 to TRBJ2-1, with D possibly TRBD2 on 5 matching bases. TRBV23-1 carries the ORF label, with uncertain function. The V end lost 2 bases, the J end lost 12 bases, and 23 bases lay between the germline ends. The CDR3 has 16 residues.

The rearrangement uses TRBV7-8 and TRBJ2-7; D remains ambiguous. CDR1 is SGHVS and CDR2 is FQNEAQ in the germline V gene. The CDR3 spans 11 residues. Deletions cut 5 bases from V and 5 bases from J, with 7 bases between. Here the CDR3 DNA reads TGTGCCAGCAGCCGCTCTAACGAGCAGTACTTC. It is translated as CASSRSNEQYF.

V and J are TRBV6-1 and TRBJ1-2; 8 nucleotides match TRBD1. Germline-derived CDR1 and CDR2 are MNHNS and SASEGT. V trimming: 4 bases; J trimming: 7 bases; junction bases outside the gene matches: 8. The CDR3 totals 14 residues. The CDR3 spells CASSASGTGFGYTF. CDR3 sequence (DNA): TGTGCCAGCAGTGCGAGCGGGACAGGCTTTGGCTACACCTTC.

The CDR3 coding sequence is TGTGCCAGCAGTTGGGGTCTAGCGGGAGGGGAGGAGACCCAGTACTTC. It encodes CASSWGLAGGEETQYF. The J gene is TRBJ2-5, the V gene TRBV28; 12 bases are shared with TRBD2. Looked up from germline, CDR1 is MDHEN and CDR2 is SYDVKM. V dropped 4 bases and J dropped 5; count of bases not matched to a gene: 8. The CDR3 length is 16 residues.

J is TRBJ2-3 and V is TRBV18; 7 positions agree with TRBD1. The CDR3 covers 17 residues. Trimming cost V 0 bases and J 2 bases; bases outside gene matches: 8. CDR1 is KGHSH, CDR2 LQKENI, per germline. The CDR3 DNA reads TGTGCCAGCTCACCACCGAAGGGGACAGAAATCACAGATACGCAGTATTTT. Its protein is CASSPPKGTEITDTQYF. Combining the CDR3 with reference TRBV18 and TRBJ2-3 gives the whole variable domain NAGVMQNPRHLVRRRGQEARLRCSPMKGHSHVYWYRQLPEEGLKFMVYLQKENIIDESGMPKERFSAEFPKEGPSILRIQQVVRGDSAAYFCASSPPKGTEITDTQYFGPGTRLTVL.

This chain connects TRBV27 to TRBJ2-2; 16 bases are a match to TRBD2. Germline V gene data show CDR1 as MNHEY and CDR2 as SMNVEV (reference sequence). The CDR3 is 18 residues long. Germline trimming cut 6 bases from V and 2 bases from J; bases unmatched to any gene: 6. The CDR3, as DNA: TGTGCCAGCAGGTTGGGACTAGCGGGAGGGCCCAACACCGGGGAGCTGTTTTTT. Translated: CASRLGLAGGPNTGELFF.

The chain joins TRBV4-3 to TRBJ1-2; D is ambiguous. CDR1 is LGHNA and CDR2 is YSLEER in the germline V gene. The V and J ends lost 0 bases and 4 bases respectively, with 12 bases between them. The CDR3 is made up of 15 amino acids. CDR3 nucleotides: TGCGCCAGCAGCCAAGATTACAACACCGTCTATGGCTACACCTTC. This codes for CASSQDYNTVYGYTF.

The CDR3 here is CASSSPGLASEQYF. CDR3 nucleotide sequence: TGTGCCAGCAGCTCCCCGGGACTAGCTTCCGAGCAGTACTTC. This chain links TRBV5-6 with TRBJ2-7, with 9 positions matching TRBD2. CDR3 length: 14 residues. Looked up from germline, CDR1 is SGHDT and CDR2 is YYEEEE. The trim removed 3 bases at V and 6 bases at J, leaving 7 bases unmatched.

This clone was found a few times. The genes are TRBV19 and TRBJ1-5; D is ambiguous. CDR1 is LNHDA and CDR2 is SQIVND in the germline V gene (reference sequence). This CDR3 region has 13 residues. Trimming removed 3 bases at V and 5 bases at J, with 8 bases between. The CDR3 here is CASSMTGYQPQHF. CDR3 DNA sequence: TGTGCCAGTAGTATGACGGGTTATCAGCCCCAGCATTTT.

The chain couples TRBV6-5 to TRBJ1-4; TRBD1 aligns across 9 bases. The CDR3 extends over 16 amino acids. The junction had 6 bases not matched to a gene; V was cut back by 4 bases and J by 3 bases. Germline V CDR1 and CDR2: MNHEY, SVGAGI. CDR3 region: CASSFRDRASNEKLFF. In nucleotides, the CDR3 is TGTGCCAGCAGTTTTCGGGACAGGGCTTCTAATGAAAAACTGTTTTTT.

The gene calls are TRBV7-8 and TRBJ2-7; 7 bases map to TRBD1. The CDR3 spans 14 residues. V shed 7 bases, J shed 2 bases, and the junction held 8 bases outside the gene matches. The V gene's germline CDR1 is SGHVS and CDR2 FQNEAQ. This CDR3 is CASNLDRAPYEQYF. In DNA form, the CDR3 reads TGTGCCAGCAACCTAGACAGGGCCCCCTACGAGCAGTACTTC.

The chain combines TRBV18 with TRBJ2-1, with TRBD2 identical over 11 bases. From germline, CDR1 is KGHSH and CDR2 LQKENI. The CDR3 consists of 15 residues. Losses at the gene ends were 3 bases for V and 4 bases for J; bases not matched to a gene: 2. The CDR3 spells CASSPGTSGYNEQFF. CDR3 coding DNA: TGTGCCAGCTCACCCGGGACTAGCGGATACAATGAGCAGTTCTTC.

The sample holds one count of this clone. The rearrangement joins TRBV5-6 to TRBJ1-1; possibly TRBD1 for D (6 bases). The CDR3 loop spans 14 amino acids. Between the trimmed V and J ends, which lost 4 bases and 1 base, there was a span of 11 bases. Germline CDR1 SGHDT, CDR2 YYEEEE. CDR3 bases: TGTGCCAGCAGCGCGGACAGCGCGAACACTGAAGCTTTCTTT. Its protein product is CASSADSANTEAFF.

This chain connects TRBV6-5 to TRBJ2-7; D might be TRBD1 (6 bases). Germline V gene data show CDR1 as MNHEY and CDR2 as SVGAGI. This CDR3 is 15 amino acids long. Trimming shortened V by 5 bases and J by 2 bases, and 16 bases separated the two germline ends. CDR3 sequence: CASSRDGTYTYEQYF. The CDR3, as DNA: TGTGCCAGCAGTCGGGACGGGACATACACCTACGAGCAGTACTTC.

The chain is built from TRBV7-2 and TRBJ2-2, with 7 bases matching TRBD2. From germline, CDR1 is SGHTA and CDR2 FQGNSA. The CDR3 is 14 residues long. Trimming at V came to 3 bases and at J to 5 bases, leaving 3 bases not matched to a gene. The CDR3 DNA follows: TGTGCCAGCAGCTTTGGGGGGGGAACCGGGGAGCTGTTTTTT. Protein sequence: CASSFGGGTGELFF.

The rearrangement links TRBV11-2 to TRBJ1-3, with 8 bases matching TRBD1. Germline assignment: CDR1 SGHAT and CDR2 FQNNGV. Unmatched junction bases numbered 4, after V lost 4 bases and J lost 2 bases. The CDR3 is 15 residues long. The CDR3 DNA follows: TGTGCCAGCAGCTGGGGGACAGGCCCTGGAAACACCATATATTTT. Protein product: CASSWGTGPGNTIYF.

The chain joins TRBV18 to TRBJ2-5; D perhaps matches TRBD2 (6 bases). Deletions cut 2 bases from V and 0 bases from J, with 10 bases between. Germline V gene lookup returns CDR1 KGHSH and CDR2 LQKENI. This CDR3 spans 15 amino acids. CDR3 in amino acids: CASSPTPGDQETQYF. As DNA, the CDR3 is TGTGCCAGCTCACCAACACCGGGGGACCAAGAGACCCAGTACTTC.

In nucleotides, the CDR3 is TGTGCCAGCAGTGAGGAGGGGCTGAACCGAGAGACCCAGTACTTC. Protein: CASSEEGLNRETQYF. The chain is built from TRBV2 and TRBJ2-5; D perhaps matches TRBD2 (6 bases). Trimming pared 3 bases from V and 4 bases from J, leaving 15 bases between. The CDR3 is 15 amino acids. Germline V CDR1 and CDR2: SNHLY, FYNNEI.